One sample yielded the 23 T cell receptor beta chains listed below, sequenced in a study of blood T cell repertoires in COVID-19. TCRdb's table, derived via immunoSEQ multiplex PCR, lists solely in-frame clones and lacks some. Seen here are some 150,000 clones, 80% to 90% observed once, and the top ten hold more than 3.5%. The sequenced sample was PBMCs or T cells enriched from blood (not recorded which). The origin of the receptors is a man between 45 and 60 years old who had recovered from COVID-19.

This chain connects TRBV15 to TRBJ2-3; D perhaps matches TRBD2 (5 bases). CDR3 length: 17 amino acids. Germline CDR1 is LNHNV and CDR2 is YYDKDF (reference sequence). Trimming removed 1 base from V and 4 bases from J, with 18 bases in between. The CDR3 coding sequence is TGTGCCACCAGCAGAGCTGAGAGATACGGGATCGCAGATACGCAGTATTTT. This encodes CATSRAERYGIADTQYF.

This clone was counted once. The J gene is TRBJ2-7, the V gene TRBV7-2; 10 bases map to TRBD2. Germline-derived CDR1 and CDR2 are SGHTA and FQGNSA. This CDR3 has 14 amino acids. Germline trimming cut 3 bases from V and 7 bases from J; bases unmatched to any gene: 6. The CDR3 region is CASSFSSGSGEQYF. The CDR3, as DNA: TGTGCCAGCAGCTTTTCTAGCGGGAGCGGTGAGCAGTACTTC.

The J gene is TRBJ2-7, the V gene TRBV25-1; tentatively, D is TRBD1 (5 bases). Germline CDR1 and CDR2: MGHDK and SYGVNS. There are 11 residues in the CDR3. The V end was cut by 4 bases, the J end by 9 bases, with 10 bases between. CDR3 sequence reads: CASSARARQYF. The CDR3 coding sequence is TGTGCCAGCAGTGCCAGGGCACGGCAGTACTTC.

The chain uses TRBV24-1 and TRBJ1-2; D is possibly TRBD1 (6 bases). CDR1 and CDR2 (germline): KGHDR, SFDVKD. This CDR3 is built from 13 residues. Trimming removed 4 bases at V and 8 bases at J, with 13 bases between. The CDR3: CATSDPDSFGYTF. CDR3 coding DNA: TGTGCCACCAGTGACCCGGACAGTTTCGGCTACACCTTC.

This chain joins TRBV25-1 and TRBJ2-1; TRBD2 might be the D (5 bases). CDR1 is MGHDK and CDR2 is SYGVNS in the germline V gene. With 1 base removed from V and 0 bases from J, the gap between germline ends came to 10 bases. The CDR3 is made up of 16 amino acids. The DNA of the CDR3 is TGTGCCAGCAGTGAATTGGAGCGGAGCTCCTACAATGAGCAGTTCTTC. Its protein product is CASSELERSSYNEQFF.

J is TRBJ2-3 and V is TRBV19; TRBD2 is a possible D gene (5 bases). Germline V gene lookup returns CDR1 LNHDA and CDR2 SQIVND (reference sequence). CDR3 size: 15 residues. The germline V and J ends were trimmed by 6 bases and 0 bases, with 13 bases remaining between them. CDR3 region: CASSPRELSTDTQYF. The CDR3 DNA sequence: TGTGCCAGTAGCCCTAGGGAGCTAAGCACAGATACGCAGTATTTT.

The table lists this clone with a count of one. CDR3 amino acids: CASSLEGQASSGANVLTF. CDR3 coding DNA: TGTGCCAGCAGCTTAGAGGGACAGGCGAGCTCTGGGGCCAACGTCCTGACTTTC. This chain links TRBV7-6 with TRBJ2-6; 8 nucleotides match TRBD1. The trim removed 1 base at V and 0 bases at J, leaving 5 bases unmatched. Germline V lookup: CDR1 SGHVS, CDR2 FNYEAQ. The CDR3 spans 18 residues.

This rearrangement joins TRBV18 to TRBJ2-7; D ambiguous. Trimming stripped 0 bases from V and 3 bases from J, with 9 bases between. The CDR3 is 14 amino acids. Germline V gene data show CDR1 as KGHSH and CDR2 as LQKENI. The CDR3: CASSPPLGGYEQYF. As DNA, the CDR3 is TGTGCCAGCTCACCACCGTTAGGCGGCTACGAGCAGTACTTC. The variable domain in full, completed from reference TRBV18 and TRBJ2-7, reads NAGVMQNPRHLVRRRGQEARLRCSPMKGHSHVYWYRQLPEEGLKFMVYLQKENIIDESGMPKERFSAEFPKEGPSILRIQQVVRGDSAAYFCASSPPLGGYEQYFGPGTRLTVT.

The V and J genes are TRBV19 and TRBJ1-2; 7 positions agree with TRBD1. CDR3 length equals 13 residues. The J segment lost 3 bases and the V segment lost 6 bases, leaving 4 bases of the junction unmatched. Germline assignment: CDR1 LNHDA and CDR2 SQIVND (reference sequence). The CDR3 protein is CASRPDRDYGYTF. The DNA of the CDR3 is TGTGCCAGTAGACCCGACAGGGACTATGGCTACACCTTC.

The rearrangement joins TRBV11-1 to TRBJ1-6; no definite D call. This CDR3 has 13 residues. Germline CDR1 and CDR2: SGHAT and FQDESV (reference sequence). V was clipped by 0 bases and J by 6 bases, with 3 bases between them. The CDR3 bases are TGTGCCAGCAGCTTAGCCAGTAATTCACCCCTCCACTTT. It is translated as CASSLASNSPLHF.

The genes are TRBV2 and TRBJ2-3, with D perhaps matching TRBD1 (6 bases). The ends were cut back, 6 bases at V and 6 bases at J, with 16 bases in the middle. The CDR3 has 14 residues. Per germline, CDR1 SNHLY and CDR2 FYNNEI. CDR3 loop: CASRAGASGDTQYF. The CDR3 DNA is TGTGCCAGCAGAGCAGGGGCCTCCGGGGATACGCAGTATTTT. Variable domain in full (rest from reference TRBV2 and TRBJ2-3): EPEVTQTPSHQVTQMGQEVILRCVPISNHLYFYWYRQILGQKVEFLVSFYNNEISEKSEIFDDQFSVERPDGSNFTLKIRSTKLEDSAMYFCASRAGASGDTQYFGPGTRLTVL.

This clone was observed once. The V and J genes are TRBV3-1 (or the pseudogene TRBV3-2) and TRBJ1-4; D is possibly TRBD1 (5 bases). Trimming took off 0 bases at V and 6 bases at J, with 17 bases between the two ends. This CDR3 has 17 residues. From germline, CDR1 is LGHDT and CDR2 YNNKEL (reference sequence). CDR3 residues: CASSQEGRGRVDEKLFF. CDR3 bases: TGTGCCAGCAGCCAAGAGGGGCGGGGCAGGGTGGATGAAAAACTGTTTTTT.

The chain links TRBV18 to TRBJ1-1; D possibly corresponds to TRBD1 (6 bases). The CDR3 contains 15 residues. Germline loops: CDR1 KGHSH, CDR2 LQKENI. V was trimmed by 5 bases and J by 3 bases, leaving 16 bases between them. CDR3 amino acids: CASSIRRGSDTEAFF. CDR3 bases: TGTGCCAGCTCAATACGAAGGGGGAGCGACACTGAAGCTTTCTTT.

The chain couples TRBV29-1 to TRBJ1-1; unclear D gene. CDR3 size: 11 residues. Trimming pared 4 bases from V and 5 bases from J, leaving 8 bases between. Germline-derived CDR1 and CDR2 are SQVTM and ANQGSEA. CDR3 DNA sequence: TGCAGCGTTGTGCGGAGGACTGAAGCTTTCTTT. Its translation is CSVVRRTEAFF.

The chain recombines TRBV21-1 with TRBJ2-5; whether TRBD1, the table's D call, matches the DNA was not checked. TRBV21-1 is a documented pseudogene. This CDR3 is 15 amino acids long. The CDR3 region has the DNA TGTGCCAGCAGCAGACAGCCGGGACAGGCAAAGACCCAGTACTTC. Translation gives CASSRQPGQAKTQYF.

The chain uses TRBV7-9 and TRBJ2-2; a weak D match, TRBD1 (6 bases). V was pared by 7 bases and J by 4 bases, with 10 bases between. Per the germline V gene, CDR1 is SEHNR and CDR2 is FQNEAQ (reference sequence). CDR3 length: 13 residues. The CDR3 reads CASTGHSTGELFF. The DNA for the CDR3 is TGTGCCAGCACGGGACATTCCACCGGGGAGCTGTTTTTT.

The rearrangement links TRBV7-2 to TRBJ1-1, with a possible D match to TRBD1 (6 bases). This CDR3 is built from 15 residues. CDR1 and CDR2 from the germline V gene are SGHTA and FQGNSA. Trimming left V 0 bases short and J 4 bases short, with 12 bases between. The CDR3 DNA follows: TGTGCCAGCAGCTTAGCTTGGGGGGGCGGCACTGAAGCTTTCTTT. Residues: CASSLAWGGGTEAFF.

CDR3 region: CASSQGSGYGGYTF. The CDR3 bases are TGTGCCAGCAGCCAAGGCTCAGGGTACGGCGGCTACACCTTC. This chain links TRBV3-1 (or the pseudogene TRBV3-2) with TRBJ1-2; weak D call: TRBD1 (5 bases). Trimming took 1 base from V and 8 from J, leaving 14 bases between them. CDR1 and CDR2 from the germline V gene are LGHDT and YNNKEL (reference sequence). The CDR3 consists of 14 residues.

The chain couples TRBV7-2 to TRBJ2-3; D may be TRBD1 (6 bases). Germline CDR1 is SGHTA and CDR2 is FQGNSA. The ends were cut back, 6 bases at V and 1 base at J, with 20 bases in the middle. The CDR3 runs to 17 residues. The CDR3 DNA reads TGTGCCAGCAGACCCCCTTCGGACAGCATGGGCACAGATACGCAGTATTTT. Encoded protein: CASRPPSDSMGTDTQYF.

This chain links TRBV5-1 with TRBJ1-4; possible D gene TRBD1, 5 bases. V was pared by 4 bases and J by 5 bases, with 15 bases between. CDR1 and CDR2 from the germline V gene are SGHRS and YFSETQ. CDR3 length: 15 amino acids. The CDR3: CASSPGGPSNEKLFF. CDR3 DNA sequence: TGCGCCAGCAGCCCGGGGGGACCCTCGAATGAAAAACTGTTTTTT.

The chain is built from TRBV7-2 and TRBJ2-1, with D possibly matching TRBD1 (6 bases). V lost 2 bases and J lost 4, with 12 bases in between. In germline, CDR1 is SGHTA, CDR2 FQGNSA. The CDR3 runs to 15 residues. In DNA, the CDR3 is TGTGCCAGCAGCTTATCGGGACAAACTTACAATGAGCAGTTCTTC. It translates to CASSLSGQTYNEQFF.

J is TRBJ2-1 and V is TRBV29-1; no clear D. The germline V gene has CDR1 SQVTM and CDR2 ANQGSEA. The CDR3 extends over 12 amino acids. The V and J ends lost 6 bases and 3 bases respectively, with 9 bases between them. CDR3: CSVESGYNEQFF. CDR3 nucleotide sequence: TGCAGCGTGGAGTCGGGCTACAATGAGCAGTTCTTC.

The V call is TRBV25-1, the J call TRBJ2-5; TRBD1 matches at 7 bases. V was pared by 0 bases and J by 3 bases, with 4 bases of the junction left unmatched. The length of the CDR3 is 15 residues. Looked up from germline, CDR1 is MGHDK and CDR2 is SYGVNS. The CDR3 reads CASSEYLGQKETQYF. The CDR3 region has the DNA TGTGCCAGCAGTGAATATCTGGGACAGAAAGAGACCCAGTACTTC.